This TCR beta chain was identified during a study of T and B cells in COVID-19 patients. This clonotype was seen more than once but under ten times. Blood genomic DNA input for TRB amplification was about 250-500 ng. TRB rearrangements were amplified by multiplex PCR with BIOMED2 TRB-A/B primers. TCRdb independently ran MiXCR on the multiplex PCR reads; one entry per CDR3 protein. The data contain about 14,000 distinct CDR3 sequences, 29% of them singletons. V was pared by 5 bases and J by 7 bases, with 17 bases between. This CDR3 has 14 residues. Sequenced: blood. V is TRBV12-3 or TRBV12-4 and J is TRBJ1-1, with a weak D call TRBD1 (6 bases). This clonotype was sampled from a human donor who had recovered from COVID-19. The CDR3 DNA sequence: TGTGCCAGCAGTCCACAGGGTCCGGGTGGTGAAGCTTTCTTT. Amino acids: CASSPQGPGGEAFF.